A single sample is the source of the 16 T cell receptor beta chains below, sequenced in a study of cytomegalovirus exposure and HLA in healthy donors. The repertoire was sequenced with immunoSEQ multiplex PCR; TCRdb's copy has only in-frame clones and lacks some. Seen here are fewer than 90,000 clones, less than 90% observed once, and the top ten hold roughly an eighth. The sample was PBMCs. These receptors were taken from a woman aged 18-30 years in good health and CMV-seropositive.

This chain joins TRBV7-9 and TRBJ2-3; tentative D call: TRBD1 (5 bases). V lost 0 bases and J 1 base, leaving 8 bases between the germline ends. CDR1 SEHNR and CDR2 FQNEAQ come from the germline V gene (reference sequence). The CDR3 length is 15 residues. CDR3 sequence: CASSLAGAGTDTQYF. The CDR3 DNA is TGTGCCAGCAGCTTAGCAGGGGCTGGCACAGATACGCAGTATTTT.

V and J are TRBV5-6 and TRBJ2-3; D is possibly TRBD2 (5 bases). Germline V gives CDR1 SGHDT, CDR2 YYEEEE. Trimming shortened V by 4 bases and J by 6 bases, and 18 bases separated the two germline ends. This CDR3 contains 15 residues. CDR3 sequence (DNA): TGTGCCAGCAGCCTGGGAGTGCCCCCACGGGATACGCAGTATTTT. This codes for CASSLGVPPRDTQYF.

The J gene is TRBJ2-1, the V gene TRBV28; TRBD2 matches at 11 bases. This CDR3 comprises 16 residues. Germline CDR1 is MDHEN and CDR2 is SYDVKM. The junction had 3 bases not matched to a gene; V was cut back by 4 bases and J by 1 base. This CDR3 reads CASSSPSGGSYNEQFF. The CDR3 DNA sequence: TGTGCCAGCAGTTCGCCTAGCGGGGGGTCCTACAATGAGCAGTTCTTC.

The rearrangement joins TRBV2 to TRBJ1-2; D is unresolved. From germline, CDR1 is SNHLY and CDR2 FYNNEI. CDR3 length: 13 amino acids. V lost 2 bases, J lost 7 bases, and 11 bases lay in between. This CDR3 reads CASSEWAEFGYTF. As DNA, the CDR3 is TGTGCCAGCAGTGAATGGGCAGAATTTGGCTACACCTTC.

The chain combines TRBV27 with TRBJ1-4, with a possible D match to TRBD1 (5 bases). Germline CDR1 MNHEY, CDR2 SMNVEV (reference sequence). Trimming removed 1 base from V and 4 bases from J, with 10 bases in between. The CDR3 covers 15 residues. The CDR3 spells CASSLWWGDNEKLFF. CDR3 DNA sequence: TGTGCCAGCAGTTTATGGTGGGGGGATAATGAAAAACTGTTTTTT.

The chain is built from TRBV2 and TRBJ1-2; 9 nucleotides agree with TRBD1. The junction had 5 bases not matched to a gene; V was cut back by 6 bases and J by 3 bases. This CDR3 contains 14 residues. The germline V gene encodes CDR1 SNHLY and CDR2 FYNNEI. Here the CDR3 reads CASRAQGADYGYTF. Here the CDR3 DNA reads TGTGCCAGCAGGGCACAGGGGGCTGACTATGGCTACACCTTC.

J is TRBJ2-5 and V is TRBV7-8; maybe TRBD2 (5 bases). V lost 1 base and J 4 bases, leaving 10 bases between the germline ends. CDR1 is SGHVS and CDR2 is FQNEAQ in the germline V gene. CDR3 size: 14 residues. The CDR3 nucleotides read TGTGCCAGCAGCTTAGGATCTCGGGGAGAGACCCAGTACTTC. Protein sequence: CASSLGSRGETQYF. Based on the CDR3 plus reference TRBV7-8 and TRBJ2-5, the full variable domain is GAGVSQSPRYKVAKRGQDVALRCDPISGHVSLFWYQQALGQGPEFLTYFQNEAQLDKSGLPSDRFFAERPEGSVSTLKIQRTQQEDSAVYLCASSLGSRGETQYFGPGTRLLVL.

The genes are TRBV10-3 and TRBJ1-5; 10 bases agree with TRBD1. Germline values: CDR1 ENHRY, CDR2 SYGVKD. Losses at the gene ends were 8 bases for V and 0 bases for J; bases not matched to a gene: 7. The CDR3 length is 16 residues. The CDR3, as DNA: TGTGCCATCGCTCCCGGGACAGGGGCTAGCAATCAGCCCCAGCATTTT. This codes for CAIAPGTGASNQPQHF.

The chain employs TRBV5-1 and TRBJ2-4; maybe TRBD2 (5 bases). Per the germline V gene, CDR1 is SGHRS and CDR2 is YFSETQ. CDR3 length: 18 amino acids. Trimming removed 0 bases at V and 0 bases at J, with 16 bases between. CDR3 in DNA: TGCGCCAGCAGCTTGGGCCCGGGCCTAGCAGGAGCCAAAAACATTCAGTACTTC. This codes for CASSLGPGLAGAKNIQYF.

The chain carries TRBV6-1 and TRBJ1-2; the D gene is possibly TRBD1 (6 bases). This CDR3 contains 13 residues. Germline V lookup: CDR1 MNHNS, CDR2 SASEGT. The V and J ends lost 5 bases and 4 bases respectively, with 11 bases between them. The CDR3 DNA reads TGTGCCAGCAGTATGCAGGGGCTCTATGGCTACACCTTC. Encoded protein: CASSMQGLYGYTF.

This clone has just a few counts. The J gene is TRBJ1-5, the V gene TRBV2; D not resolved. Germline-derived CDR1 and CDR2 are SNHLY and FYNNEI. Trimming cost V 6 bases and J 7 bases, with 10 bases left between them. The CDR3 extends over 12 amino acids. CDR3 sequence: CASSFGGQPQHF. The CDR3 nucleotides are TGTGCCAGCAGCTTCGGAGGACAGCCCCAGCATTTT.

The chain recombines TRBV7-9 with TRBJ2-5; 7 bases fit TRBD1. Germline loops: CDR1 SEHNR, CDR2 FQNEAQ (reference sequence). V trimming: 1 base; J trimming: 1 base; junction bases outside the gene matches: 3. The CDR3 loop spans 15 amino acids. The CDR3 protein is CASSLGRTGQETQYF. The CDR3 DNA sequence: TGTGCCAGCAGCTTAGGTCGGACAGGCCAAGAGACCCAGTACTTC.

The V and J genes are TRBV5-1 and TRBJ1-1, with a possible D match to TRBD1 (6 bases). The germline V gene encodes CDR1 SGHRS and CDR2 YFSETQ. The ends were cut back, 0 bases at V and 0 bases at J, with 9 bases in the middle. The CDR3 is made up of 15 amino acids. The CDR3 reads CASSLGEGVNTEAFF. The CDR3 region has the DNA TGCGCCAGCAGCTTGGGGGAGGGGGTGAACACTGAAGCTTTCTTT. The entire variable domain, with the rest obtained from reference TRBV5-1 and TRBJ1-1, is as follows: KAGVTQTPRYLIKTRGQQVTLSCSPISGHRSVSWYQQTPGQGLQFLFEYFSETQRNKGNFPGRFSGRQFSNSRSEMNVSTLELGDSALYLCASSLGEGVNTEAFFGQGTRLTVV.

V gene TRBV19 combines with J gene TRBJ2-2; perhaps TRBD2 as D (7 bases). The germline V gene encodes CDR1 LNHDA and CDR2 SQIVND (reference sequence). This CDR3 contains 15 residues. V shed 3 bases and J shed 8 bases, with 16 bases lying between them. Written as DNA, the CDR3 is TGTGCCAGTAGTATCGGGGCGGGGGCAACTGGGGAGCTGTTTTTT. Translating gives CASSIGAGATGELFF.

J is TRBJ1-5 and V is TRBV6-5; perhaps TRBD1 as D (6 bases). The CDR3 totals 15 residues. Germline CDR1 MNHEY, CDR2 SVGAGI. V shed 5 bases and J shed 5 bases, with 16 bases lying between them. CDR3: CASSPLYRVDQPQHF. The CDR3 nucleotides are TGTGCCAGCAGTCCATTATACAGGGTCGATCAGCCCCAGCATTTT.

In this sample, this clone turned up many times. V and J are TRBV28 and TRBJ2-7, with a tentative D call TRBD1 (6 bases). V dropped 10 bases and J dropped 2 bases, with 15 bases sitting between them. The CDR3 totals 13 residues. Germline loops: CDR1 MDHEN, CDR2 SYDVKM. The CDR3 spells CATLRTETYEQYF. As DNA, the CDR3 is TGTGCCACCCTCCGGACAGAAACCTACGAGCAGTACTTC.